This T cell receptor (beta chain) was sequenced for a study of post-analysis software for immune sequencing data. Study results and limitations: Included in a set of four or five TRBV segments more frequent in patients than controls were TRBV5-6, TRBV5-1 and TRBV20-1. Samples from a shared batch, those prepared together, strongly co-clustered by F measure. Normalized Chao1 diversity was significantly lower in multiple sclerosis patients than in controls.

Details on this clonotype: The antigen remains unidentified.

Germline V gives CDR1 DFQATT, CDR2 SNEGSKA (reference sequence). Germline trimming cut 5 bases from V and 0 bases from J; bases unmatched to any gene: 8. This CDR3 comprises 15 residues. TCR beta cDNA libraries included unique molecular identifiers. TCRdb reanalysed the PCR reads using MiXCR and keeps one entry per CDR3 protein. The sample holds approximately 460,000 distinct CDR3 sequences, 40% to 55% seen once. Sequenced: blood. V gene TRBV20-1 combines with J gene TRBJ2-7; 9 nucleotides match TRBD2. The sequence derives from a girl aged 10 to 17 with multiple sclerosis. The CDR3: CSAPITSGSSYEQYF. CDR3 nucleotides: TGCAGTGCTCCCATTACTAGCGGGTCCTCCTACGAGCAGTACTTC.